The count of the clone carrying this TCR beta chain is one. Its antigen is as yet unknown. This specimen comes from a study of cytomegalovirus exposure and HLA in healthy donors. Both 60 Vbeta primers and 13 Jbeta primers went into the PCR. The protocol was immunoSEQ multiplex PCR, while the TCRdb copy is restricted to in-frame clones and leaves out a portion. Among around 98,000 clones, 75% to 85% were seen once, and the ten largest hold about 3.8%. General study findings and limits: Clonal expansion was found to be greater in HLA-associated TCR beta chains than in equally common others in a later analysis. Of the V segments, some could not be distinguished, including TRBV6-2 and TRBV6-3, and were excluded. Sequences of the TCR beta chain were said to predict the HLA-A and HLA-B alleles of most subjects accurately.

V lost 6 bases to trimming and J lost 1 base; unmatched junction nucleotides: 4. This CDR3 comprises 15 residues. Germline V CDR1 and CDR2: SGHRS, YFSETQ. The TCR originated in a woman aged 40 to 50 in good health and CMV-seronegative. The sequencing sample was made of PBMCs. The genes are TRBV5-1 and TRBJ2-5; the match to TRBD2 covers 12 bases. The CDR3 loop reads CASTRTSGVQETQYF. The CDR3, as DNA: TGCGCCAGCACAAGGACTAGCGGGGTCCAAGAGACCCAGTACTTC.